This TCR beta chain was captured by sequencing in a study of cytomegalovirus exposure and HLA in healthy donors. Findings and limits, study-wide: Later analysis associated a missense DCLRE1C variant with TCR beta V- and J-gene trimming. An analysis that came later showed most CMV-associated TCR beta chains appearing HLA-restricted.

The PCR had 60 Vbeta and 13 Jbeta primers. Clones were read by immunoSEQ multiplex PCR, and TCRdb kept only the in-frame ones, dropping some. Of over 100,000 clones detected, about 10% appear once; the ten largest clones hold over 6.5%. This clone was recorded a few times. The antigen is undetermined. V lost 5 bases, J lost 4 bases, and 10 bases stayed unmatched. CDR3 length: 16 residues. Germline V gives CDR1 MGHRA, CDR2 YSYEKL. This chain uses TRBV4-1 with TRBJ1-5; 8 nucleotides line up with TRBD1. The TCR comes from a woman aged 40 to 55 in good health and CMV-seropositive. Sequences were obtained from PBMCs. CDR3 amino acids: CASSFSGTGGNQPQHF. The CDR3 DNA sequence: TGCGCCAGCAGCTTTTCCGGGACAGGCGGGAATCAGCCCCAGCATTTT.